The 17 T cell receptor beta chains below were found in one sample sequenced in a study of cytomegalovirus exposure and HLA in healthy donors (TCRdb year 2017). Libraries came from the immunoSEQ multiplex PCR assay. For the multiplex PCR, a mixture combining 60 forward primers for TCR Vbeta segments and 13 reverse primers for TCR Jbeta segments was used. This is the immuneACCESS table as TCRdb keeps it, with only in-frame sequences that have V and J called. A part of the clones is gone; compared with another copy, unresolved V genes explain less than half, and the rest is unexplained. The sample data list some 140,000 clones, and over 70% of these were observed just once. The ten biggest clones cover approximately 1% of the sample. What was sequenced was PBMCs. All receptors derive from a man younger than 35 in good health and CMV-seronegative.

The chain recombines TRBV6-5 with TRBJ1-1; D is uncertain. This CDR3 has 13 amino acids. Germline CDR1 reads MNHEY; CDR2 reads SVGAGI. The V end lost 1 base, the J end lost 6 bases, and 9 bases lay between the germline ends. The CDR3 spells CASSYYRVSEAFF. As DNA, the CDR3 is TGTGCCAGCAGTTACTATCGGGTCTCTGAAGCTTTCTTT.

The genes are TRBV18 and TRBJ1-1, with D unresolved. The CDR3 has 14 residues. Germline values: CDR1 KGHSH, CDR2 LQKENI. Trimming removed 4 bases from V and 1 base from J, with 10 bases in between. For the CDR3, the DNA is TGTGCCAGCTCACTAAGGAGCGGGAACACTGAAGCTTTCTTT. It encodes CASSLRSGNTEAFF. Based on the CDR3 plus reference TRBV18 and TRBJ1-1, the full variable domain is NAGVMQNPRHLVRRRGQEARLRCSPMKGHSHVYWYRQLPEEGLKFMVYLQKENIIDESGMPKERFSAEFPKEGPSILRIQQVVRGDSAAYFCASSLRSGNTEAFFGQGTRLTVV.

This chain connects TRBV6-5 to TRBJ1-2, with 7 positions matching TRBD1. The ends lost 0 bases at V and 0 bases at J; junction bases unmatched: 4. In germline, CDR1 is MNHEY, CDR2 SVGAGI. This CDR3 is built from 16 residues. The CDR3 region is CASSYSDRSANYGYTF. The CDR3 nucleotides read TGTGCCAGCAGTTACTCGGACAGGTCAGCTAACTATGGCTACACCTTC.

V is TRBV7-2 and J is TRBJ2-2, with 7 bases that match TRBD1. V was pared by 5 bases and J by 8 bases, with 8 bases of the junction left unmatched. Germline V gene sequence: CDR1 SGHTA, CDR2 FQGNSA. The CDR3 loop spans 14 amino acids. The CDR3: CASSDIPGQGELFF. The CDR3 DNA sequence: TGTGCCAGCAGCGATATACCGGGACAGGGGGAGCTGTTTTTT.

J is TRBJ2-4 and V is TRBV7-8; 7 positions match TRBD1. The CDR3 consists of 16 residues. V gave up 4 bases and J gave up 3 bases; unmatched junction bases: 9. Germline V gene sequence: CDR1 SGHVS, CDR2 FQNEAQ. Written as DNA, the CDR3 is TGTGCCAGCAGCTATATGACAGGGCTCGTCAAAAACATTCAGTACTTC. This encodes CASSYMTGLVKNIQYF.

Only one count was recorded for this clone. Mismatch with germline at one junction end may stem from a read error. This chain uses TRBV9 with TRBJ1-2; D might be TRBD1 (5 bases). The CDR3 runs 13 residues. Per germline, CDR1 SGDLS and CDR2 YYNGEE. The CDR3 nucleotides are TGTGCCAGCAGCGTAGCTACGTTCCAGGGCTTCACCTTC. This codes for CASSVATFQGFTF.

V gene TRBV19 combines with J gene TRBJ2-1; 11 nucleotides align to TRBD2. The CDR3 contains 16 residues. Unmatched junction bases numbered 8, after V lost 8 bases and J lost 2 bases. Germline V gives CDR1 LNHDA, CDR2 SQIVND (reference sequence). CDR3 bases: TGTGCCAGTTCCCCTATAGCGGGGGGGCCCTACAATGAGCAGTTCTTC. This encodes CASSPIAGGPYNEQFF. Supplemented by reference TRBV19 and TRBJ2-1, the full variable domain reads DGGITQSPKYLFRKEGQNVTLSCEQNLNHDAMYWYRQDPGQGLRLIYYSQIVNDFQKGDIAEGYSVSREKKESFPLTVTSAQKNPTAFYLCASSPIAGGPYNEQFFGPGTRLTVL.

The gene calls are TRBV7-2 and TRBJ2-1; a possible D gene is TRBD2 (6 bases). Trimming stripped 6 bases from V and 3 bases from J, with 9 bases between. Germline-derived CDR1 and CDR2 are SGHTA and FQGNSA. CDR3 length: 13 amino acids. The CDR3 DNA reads TGTGCCAGCAGATCCGGGAGCTACAATGAGCAGTTCTTC. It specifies CASRSGSYNEQFF.

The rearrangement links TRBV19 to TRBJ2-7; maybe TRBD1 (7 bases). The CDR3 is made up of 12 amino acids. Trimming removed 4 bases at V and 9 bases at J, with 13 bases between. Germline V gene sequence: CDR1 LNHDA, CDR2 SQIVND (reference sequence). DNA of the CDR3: TGTGCCAGTAGTAGCCGACAGGGAGGGCAGTACTTC. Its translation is CASSSRQGGQYF.

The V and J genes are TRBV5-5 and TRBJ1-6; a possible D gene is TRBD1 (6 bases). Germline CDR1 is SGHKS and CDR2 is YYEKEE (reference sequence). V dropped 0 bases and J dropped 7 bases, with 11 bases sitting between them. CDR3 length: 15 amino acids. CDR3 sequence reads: CASSLGLGANSPLHF. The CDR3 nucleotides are TGTGCCAGCAGCTTGGGTCTGGGGGCAAATTCACCCCTCCACTTT.

The CDR3 DNA reads TGTGCCAGCAGTTCCGTAGGAGACGGGAGCAATCAGCCCCAGCATTTT. Protein product: CASSSVGDGSNQPQHF. The gene calls are TRBV28 and TRBJ1-5; D unresolved. Germline values: CDR1 MDHEN, CDR2 SYDVKM. The CDR3 runs to 16 residues. Trimming cost V 4 bases and J 1 base, with 14 bases left between them.

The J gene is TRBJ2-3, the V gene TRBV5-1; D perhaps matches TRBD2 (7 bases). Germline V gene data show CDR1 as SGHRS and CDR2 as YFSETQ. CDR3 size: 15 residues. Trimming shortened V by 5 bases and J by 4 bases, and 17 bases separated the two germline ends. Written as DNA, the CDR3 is TGCGCCAGCAGGGGGATGGGGGGGGCGCCAGATACGCAGTATTTT. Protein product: CASRGMGGAPDTQYF. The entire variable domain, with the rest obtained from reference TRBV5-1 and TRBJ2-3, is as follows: KAGVTQTPRYLIKTRGQQVTLSCSPISGHRSVSWYQQTPGQGLQFLFEYFSETQRNKGNFPGRFSGRQFSNSRSEMNVSTLELGDSALYLCASRGMGGAPDTQYFGPGTRLTVL.

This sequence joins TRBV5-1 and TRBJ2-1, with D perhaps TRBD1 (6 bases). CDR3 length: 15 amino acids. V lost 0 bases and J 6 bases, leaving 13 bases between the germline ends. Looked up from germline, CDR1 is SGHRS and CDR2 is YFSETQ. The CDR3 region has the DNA TGCGCCAGCAGCTTGGGTGCAGGGGATGCCAATGAGCAGTTCTTC. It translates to CASSLGAGDANEQFF.

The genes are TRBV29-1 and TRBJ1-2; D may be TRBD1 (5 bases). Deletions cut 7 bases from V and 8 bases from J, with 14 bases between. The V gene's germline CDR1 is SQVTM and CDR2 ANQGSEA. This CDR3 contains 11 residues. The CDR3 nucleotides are TGCAGCGCTGACGGGGGGGTCGGCTACACCTTC. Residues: CSADGGVGYTF.

Written as DNA, the CDR3 is TGTGCTAGTGGTGGGACAGCGTACCAAGAGACCCAGTACTTC. Its protein is CASGGTAYQETQYF. This sequence joins TRBV12-5 and TRBJ2-5, with 7 bases matching TRBD1. Germline trimming cut 5 bases from V and 0 bases from J; bases unmatched to any gene: 3. CDR1 LGHNT and CDR2 FRNRAP come from the germline V gene. CDR3 length equals 14 residues.

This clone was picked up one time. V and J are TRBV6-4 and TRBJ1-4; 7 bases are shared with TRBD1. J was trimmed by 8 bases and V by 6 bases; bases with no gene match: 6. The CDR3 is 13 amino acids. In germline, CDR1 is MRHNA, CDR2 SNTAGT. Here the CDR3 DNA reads TGTGCCAGCAGCCGACAGGGAAGGGAAAAACTGTTTTTT. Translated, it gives CASSRQGREKLFF.

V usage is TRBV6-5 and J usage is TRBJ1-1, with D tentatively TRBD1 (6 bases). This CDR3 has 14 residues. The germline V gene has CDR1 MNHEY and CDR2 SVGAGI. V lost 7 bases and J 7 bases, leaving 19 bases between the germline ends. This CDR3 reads CASNWAGAESEAFF. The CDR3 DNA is TGTGCCAGCAATTGGGCAGGGGCCGAGAGTGAAGCTTTCTTT.